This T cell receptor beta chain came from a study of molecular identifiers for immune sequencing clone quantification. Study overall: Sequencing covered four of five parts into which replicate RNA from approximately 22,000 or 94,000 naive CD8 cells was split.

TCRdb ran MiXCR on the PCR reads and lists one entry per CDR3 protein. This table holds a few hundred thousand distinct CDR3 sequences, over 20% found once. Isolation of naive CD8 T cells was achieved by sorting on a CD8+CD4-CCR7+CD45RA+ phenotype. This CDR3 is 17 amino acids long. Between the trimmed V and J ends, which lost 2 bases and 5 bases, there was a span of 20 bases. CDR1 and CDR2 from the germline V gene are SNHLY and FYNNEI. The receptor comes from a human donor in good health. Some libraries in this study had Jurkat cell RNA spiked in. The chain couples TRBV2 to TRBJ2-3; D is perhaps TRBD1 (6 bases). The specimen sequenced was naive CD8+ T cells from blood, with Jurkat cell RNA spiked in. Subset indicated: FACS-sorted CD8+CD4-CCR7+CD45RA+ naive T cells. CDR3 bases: TGTGCCAGCAGTGAAAGGCGACAGGTCATTCCTGGAGATACGCAGTATTTT. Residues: CASSERRQVIPGDTQYF.